This TCR beta chain was recovered during a study of neurological immune-mediated disorders. The team produced cDNA through 5'RACE using 10-nucleotide random UMIs. MiXCR, run by TCRdb on the 5' RACE reads, gives a single entry per CDR3 protein. In the table there are under 50,000 distinct CDR3 sequences, 11% of which are singletons. Study results and limitations: The absence of any CDR3 amino acid sequence shared by expanded clones across subjects suggests that repertoires were private in all groups. HTLV-1-associated myelopathy had the most TCR clonal expansion, while multiple sclerosis had the least, a level that fell below healthy controls.

This clonotype has at least ten counts. Its antigen remains unknown. Germline V CDR1 and CDR2: MNHNS, SASEGT. The CDR3 runs to 14 residues. Trimming took 2 bases from V and 6 from J; bases not matched to a gene: 4. The sorted libraries involved the use of about 1 million CD4+ or CD8+ T cells. Sequenced: CD4+ T cells from blood. This TCR derives from a woman in her twenties or thirties with HTLV-1-associated myelopathy (HAM/TSP). This chain links TRBV6-1 with TRBJ2-7; 10 positions match TRBD1. CDR3: CASSEFGTGAEQYF. CDR3 nucleotide sequence: TGTGCCAGCAGTGAATTCGGGACAGGGGCCGAGCAGTACTTC.